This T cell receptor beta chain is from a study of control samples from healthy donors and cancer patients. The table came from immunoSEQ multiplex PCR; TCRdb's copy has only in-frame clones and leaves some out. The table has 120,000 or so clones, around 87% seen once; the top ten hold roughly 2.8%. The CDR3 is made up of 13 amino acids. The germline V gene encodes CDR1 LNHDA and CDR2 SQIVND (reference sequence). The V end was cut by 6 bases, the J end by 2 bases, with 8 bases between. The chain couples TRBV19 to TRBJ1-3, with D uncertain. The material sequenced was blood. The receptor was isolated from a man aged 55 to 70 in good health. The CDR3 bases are TGTGCCAGTAGGCAAGTTCCTGGAAACACCATATATTTT. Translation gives CASRQVPGNTIYF.